The 31 T cell receptor beta chains reported below all come from one sample, sequenced in a study of cytomegalovirus exposure and HLA in healthy donors. PCR involved 60 Vbeta and 13 Jbeta primers. Sequenced by immunoSEQ multiplex PCR; TCRdb stores in-frame clones only, minus some. This table has some 89,000 clones, about 85% appearing once. The sequencing input was PBMCs. The source is a man aged 40-49 years in good health and CMV-seropositive.

The rearrangement links TRBV11-3 to TRBJ1-1, with no clear D. CDR3 size: 15 residues. Germline V lookup: CDR1 SGHNT, CDR2 YENEEA. The V gene lost 0 bases and the J gene lost 4 bases, with 12 bases spanning the gap. The CDR3 DNA sequence: TGTGCCAGCAGCTTAGATTCGGGTGGAGGCACTGAAGCTTTCTTT. It codes for CASSLDSGGGTEAFF.

The V gene is TRBV6-6, the J gene TRBJ2-2; no firm D call. CDR3 length: 12 residues. CDR1 is MNHNY and CDR2 is SVGAGI in the germline V gene (reference sequence). The V and J ends lost 6 bases and 6 bases respectively, with 8 bases between them. For the CDR3, the DNA is TGTGCCAGCAGCCCTATTCCCGGGGAGCTGTTTTTT. Its translation: CASSPIPGELFF.

The chain carries TRBV9 and TRBJ2-3, with 13 bases identical to TRBD2. Germline CDR1 and CDR2: SGDLS and YYNGEE. There are 16 residues in the CDR3. The trim removed 3 bases at V and 6 bases at J, leaving 7 bases unmatched. The CDR3 here is CASSAGTSGVLDTQYF. The CDR3 bases are TGTGCCAGCAGCGCAGGGACTAGCGGGGTTCTGGATACGCAGTATTTT.

The gene calls are TRBV7-2 and TRBJ2-3; D possibly corresponds to TRBD2 (6 bases). Germline-derived CDR1 and CDR2 are SGHTA and FQGNSA. Trimming took off 5 bases at V and 3 bases at J, with 18 bases between the two ends. This CDR3 has 16 residues. Here the CDR3 DNA reads TGTGCCAGCAGCCCGCGGAGGGGACTTGAAACAGATACGCAGTATTTT. Translating it yields CASSPRRGLETDTQYF. The full variable domain, rest sourced from reference TRBV7-2 and TRBJ2-3, is GAGVSQSPSNKVTEKGKDVELRCDPISGHTALYWYRQSLGQGLEFLIYFQGNSAPDKSGLPSDRFSAERTGGSVSTLTIQRTQQEDSAVYLCASSPRRGLETDTQYFGPGTRLTVL.

This chain's CDR3 is CSVETGGLGYTF. In DNA, the CDR3 is TGCAGCGTTGAAACAGGGGGCCTTGGCTACACCTTC. The genes are TRBV29-1 and TRBJ1-2; 9 bases map to TRBD1. J gave up 7 bases and V 2 bases, and 2 bases lay outside the gene matches. The CDR3 consists of 12 residues. Germline-derived CDR1 and CDR2 are SQVTM and ANQGSEA. Complete variable domain (other parts from reference TRBV29-1 and TRBJ1-2): SAVISQKPSRDICQRGTSLTIQCQVDSQVTMMFWYRQQPGQSLTLIATANQGSEATYESGFVIDKFPISRPNLTFSTLTVSNMSPEDSSIYLCSVETGGLGYTFGSGTRLTVV.

This clone showed up just once. The junction and the germline gene differ at one end; a read error may be behind it. J is TRBJ2-1 and V is TRBV7-9; D is uncertain. The CDR3 runs 12 residues. Germline V gene sequence: CDR1 SEHNR, CDR2 FQNEAQ (reference sequence). CDR3 region: CSSSLNQSPGFF. As DNA, the CDR3 is TGTTCCAGCAGCTTAAATCAGTCCCCGGGGTTCTTC.

This chain links TRBV11-1 with TRBJ2-7; D may be TRBD1 (6 bases). The germline V gene encodes CDR1 SGHAT and CDR2 FQDESV (reference sequence). The V and J ends lost 5 bases and 6 bases respectively, with 11 bases between them. The CDR3 covers 12 residues. The CDR3 loop reads CASSATGPEQYF. The CDR3 DNA sequence: TGTGCCAGCAGCGCTACAGGGCCCGAGCAGTACTTC.

As DNA, the CDR3 is TGTGCCACCAGCAGAGTTCACCCCGACTCAAGTAATAGCAATCAGCCCCAGCATTTT. This sequence encodes CATSRVHPDSSNSNQPQHF. This chain connects TRBV15 to TRBJ1-5; unclear D gene. Per the germline V gene, CDR1 is LNHNV and CDR2 is YYDKDF (reference sequence). The CDR3 runs to 19 residues. Trimming removed 1 base at V and 0 bases at J, with 19 bases between.

Only a few counts were recorded for this clone. The gene calls are TRBV18 and TRBJ1-1; the D is unclear. Germline CDR1 KGHSH, CDR2 LQKENI. The CDR3 consists of 14 residues. Trimming removed 1 base at V and 7 bases at J, with 13 bases between. CDR3 nucleotide sequence: TGTGCCAGCTCACCACAATTACAAAATCGTGAAGCTTTCTTT. Protein product: CASSPQLQNREAFF.

This chain joins TRBV5-1 and TRBJ1-2; 9 nucleotides agree with TRBD1. V dropped 3 bases and J dropped 8; count of bases not matched to a gene: 17. The CDR3 runs to 17 residues. Germline-derived CDR1 and CDR2 are SGHRS and YFSETQ. The CDR3 sequence: CASSSDRGHRTTQGYTF. CDR3 DNA sequence: TGCGCCAGCAGCTCGGACAGGGGCCATCGGACAACTCAGGGCTACACCTTC.

This clone has just one count. V and J are TRBV6-4 and TRBJ2-1, with D possibly TRBD1 on 5 matching bases. This CDR3 is built from 14 residues. V lost 2 bases and J lost 5, with 10 bases in between. CDR1 MRHNA and CDR2 SNTAGT come from the germline V gene. For the CDR3, the DNA is TGTGCCAGCAGTGACACTGACAGAAACAATGAGCAGTTCTTC. Residues: CASSDTDRNNEQFF.

The V call is TRBV9, the J call TRBJ2-3; D unresolved. This CDR3 contains 14 residues. Germline CDR1 reads SGDLS; CDR2 reads YYNGEE. V lost 0 bases and J 4 bases, leaving 9 bases between the germline ends. In nucleotides, the CDR3 is TGTGCCAGCAGCGTAGATCACCAGTCAGATACGCAGTATTTT. It specifies CASSVDHQSDTQYF. The full variable domain, in which reference TRBV9 and TRBJ2-3 provide the parts outside the CDR3, is DSGVTQTPKHLITATGQRVTLRCSPRSGDLSVYWYQQSLDQGLQFLIQYYNGEERAKGNILERFSAQQFPDLHSELNLSSLELGDSALYFCASSVDHQSDTQYFGPGTRLTVL.

This clone was detected only once. The J gene is TRBJ2-7, the V gene TRBV5-1; 8 nucleotides match TRBD1. The CDR3 covers 15 residues. Germline assignment: CDR1 SGHRS and CDR2 YFSETQ. V was pared by 4 bases and J by 4 bases, with 10 bases of the junction left unmatched. This chain's CDR3 is CASSRGDRGKYEQYF. The CDR3 nucleotides are TGCGCCAGCAGCCGAGGAGACAGGGGAAAGTACGAGCAGTACTTC.

V and J are TRBV13 and TRBJ2-5, with 10 bases matching TRBD2. V trimming: 5 bases; J trimming: 13 bases; junction bases outside the gene matches: 13. Germline CDR1 reads PRHDT; CDR2 reads FYEKMQ (reference sequence). This CDR3 is 14 amino acids long. CDR3 region: CASSPRTSGSTRYF. The CDR3, as DNA: TGTGCCAGCAGCCCTCGGACTAGCGGCTCAACAAGGTACTTC.

V gene TRBV5-4 combines with J gene TRBJ2-5, with D maybe TRBD1 (6 bases). The CDR3 contains 17 residues. In germline, CDR1 is SGHNT, CDR2 YYREEE (reference sequence). Between the trimmed V and J ends, which lost 4 bases and 4 bases, there was a span of 23 bases. CDR3 nucleotides: TGTGCCAGCAGCCCTCGGACAGCGTCTGTAGGGGTAGAGACCCAGTACTTC. Its protein is CASSPRTASVGVETQYF.

J is TRBJ2-6 and V is TRBV19; D may be TRBD1 (6 bases). Trimming removed 8 bases at V and 0 bases at J, with 11 bases between. The germline V gene encodes CDR1 LNHDA and CDR2 SQIVND (reference sequence). There are 15 residues in the CDR3. The CDR3 here is CASQLQGSGANVLTF. In DNA form, the CDR3 reads TGTGCCAGTCAGTTACAGGGCTCTGGGGCCAACGTCCTGACTTTC.

V gene TRBV12-5 combines with J gene TRBJ2-7; D not certain. The V end lost 2 bases, the J end lost 5 bases, and 13 bases lay between the germline ends. The CDR3 extends over 14 amino acids. Looked up from germline, CDR1 is LGHNT and CDR2 is FRNRAP. The CDR3 DNA reads as TGTGCTAGTGGTTTGCCCCTAGGCGGCCACGAGCAGTACTTC. Its protein product is CASGLPLGGHEQYF. The full variable domain, in which reference TRBV12-5 and TRBJ2-7 provide the parts outside the CDR3, is DARVTQTPRHKVTEMGQEVTMRCQPILGHNTVFWYRQTMMQGLELLAYFRNRAPLDDSGMPKDRFSAEMPDATLATLKIQPSEPRDSAVYFCASGLPLGGHEQYFGPGTRLTVT.

The genes are TRBV25-1 and TRBJ1-4, with D perhaps TRBD1 (6 bases). The V gene lost 6 bases and the J gene lost 5 bases, with 16 bases spanning the gap. Germline-derived CDR1 and CDR2 are MGHDK and SYGVNS. The CDR3 contains 15 residues. Here the CDR3 DNA reads TGTGCCAGCAGGGATGAGGGCAGGGGAAATGAAAAACTGTTTTTT. Translated, it gives CASRDEGRGNEKLFF.

The chain uses TRBV6-5 and TRBJ1-1, with a possible D match to TRBD1 (6 bases). Germline CDR1 MNHEY, CDR2 SVGAGI. CDR3 length: 15 residues. The germline V and J ends were trimmed by 5 bases and 5 bases, with 18 bases remaining between them. The CDR3 DNA sequence: TGTGCCAGCAGTCGGAGCAGGGGAGGGAGAACTGAAGCTTTCTTT. The encoded protein is CASSRSRGGRTEAFF.

CDR3 sequence reads: CASSTTASSNQPQHF. As DNA, the CDR3 is TGTGCCAGCAGCACCACCGCGAGTAGCAATCAGCCCCAGCATTTT. The genes are TRBV9 and TRBJ1-5; D gene unclear. The CDR3 covers 15 residues. Germline loops: CDR1 SGDLS, CDR2 YYNGEE. Trimming cost V 4 bases and J 0 bases, with 11 bases left between them.

V usage is TRBV28 and J usage is TRBJ1-6; 8 bases map to TRBD1. From germline, CDR1 is MDHEN and CDR2 SYDVKM. This CDR3 region has 14 residues. J gave up 8 bases and V 5 bases, and 5 bases lay outside the gene matches. The CDR3 nucleotides are TGTGCCAGCAGTCTTGACAGGGGTTATTCACCCCTCCACTTT. Translated, it gives CASSLDRGYSPLHF. The full variable domain, its missing parts supplied by reference TRBV28 and TRBJ1-6, is DVKVTQSSRYLVKRTGEKVFLECVQDMDHENMFWYRQDPGLGLRLIYFSYDVKMKEKGDIPEGYSVSREKKERFSLILESASTNQTSMYLCASSLDRGYSPLHFGNGTRLTVT.

This clone was observed once. V usage is TRBV5-5 and J usage is TRBJ2-5; D unresolved. The V end lost 1 base, the J end lost 5 bases, and 6 bases lay between the germline ends. CDR3 length: 12 amino acids. Germline V CDR1 and CDR2: SGHKS, YYEKEE (reference sequence). CDR3: CASSLPLETQYF. CDR3 nucleotides: TGTGCCAGCAGCTTGCCACTTGAGACCCAGTACTTC.

The genes are TRBV7-2 and TRBJ2-3; no clear D gene. The germline V and J ends were trimmed by 0 bases and 5 bases, with 15 bases remaining between them. The germline CDR1 and CDR2 sequences are SGHTA and FQGNSA. The CDR3 length is 16 residues. The CDR3 loop is CASSLARLEVGDTQYF. In nucleotides, the CDR3 is TGTGCCAGCAGCTTAGCCCGACTGGAAGTGGGAGATACGCAGTATTTT.

J is TRBJ2-2 and V is TRBV5-4; 13 bases are a match to TRBD2. Per the germline V gene, CDR1 is SGHNT and CDR2 is YYREEE (reference sequence). The CDR3 loop spans 15 amino acids. The V and J ends lost 5 bases and 4 bases, in that order; junction bases with no gene match: 2. Here the CDR3 reads CASRTSGRGTGELFF. CDR3 nucleotides: TGTGCCAGCAGAACTAGCGGGAGGGGCACCGGGGAGCTGTTTTTT.

This rearrangement joins TRBV19 to TRBJ1-2; TRBD1 might be the D (5 bases). V lost 2 bases and J lost 5, with 18 bases in between. This CDR3 is 16 amino acids long. CDR1 and CDR2 from the germline V gene are LNHDA and SQIVND (reference sequence). The CDR3 loop is CASSIPQGLRPYGYTF. The CDR3 region has the DNA TGTGCCAGTAGTATACCCCAGGGTCTCCGTCCATATGGCTACACCTTC.

The J gene is TRBJ2-4, the V gene TRBV28, with D possibly being TRBD1 (6 bases). Trimming took off 2 bases at V and 12 bases at J, with 14 bases between the two ends. The CDR3 runs to 13 residues. Germline V gene lookup returns CDR1 MDHEN and CDR2 SYDVKM. This chain's CDR3 is CASSLAGAGNQYF. The CDR3 DNA reads TGTGCCAGCAGTTTAGCAGGGGCAGGAAATCAGTACTTC.

V gene TRBV6-1 combines with J gene TRBJ1-4, with TRBD1 matching over 12 bases. Losses at the gene ends were 4 bases for V and 1 base for J; bases not matched to a gene: 4. CDR3 size: 17 residues. CDR1 is MNHNS, CDR2 SASEGT, per germline. In DNA, the CDR3 is TGTGCCAGCAGTGGGGACAGGGGGCGGAAAACTAATGAAAAACTGTTTTTT. It is translated as CASSGDRGRKTNEKLFF.

The CDR3 loop reads CAISPTAQMNTEAFF. As DNA, the CDR3 is TGTGCCATTAGTCCCACAGCTCAAATGAACACTGAAGCTTTCTTT. V is TRBV10-3 and J is TRBJ1-1; D gene ambiguous. Germline CDR1 ENHRY, CDR2 SYGVKD. V gave up 9 bases and J gave up 0 bases, with 17 bases separating them. This CDR3 is built from 15 residues.

This clone was seen once. V is TRBV4-1 and J is TRBJ2-3; 8 nucleotides line up with TRBD2. This CDR3 has 16 amino acids. The V gene's germline CDR1 is MGHRA and CDR2 YSYEKL. Losses at the gene ends were 2 bases for V and 4 bases for J; bases not matched to a gene: 8. In nucleotides, the CDR3 is TGCGCCAGCAGCCAATCCGGGACTAGTTGGGCAGATACGCAGTATTTT. This sequence encodes CASSQSGTSWADTQYF.

This clone was recorded only once. The V and J genes are TRBV7-9 and TRBJ2-1, with 8 nucleotides matching TRBD2. The germline gives CDR1 SEHNR, CDR2 FQNEAQ (reference sequence). The ends lost 7 bases at V and 10 bases at J; junction bases unmatched: 15. CDR3 length: 15 amino acids. The CDR3 coding sequence is TGTGCCAGCATGGAGGTGCTAGCGGGCTTACAGGAGCAGTTCTTC. Translated: CASMEVLAGLQEQFF.

This chain uses TRBV6-6 with TRBJ1-5; TRBD1 is a possible D gene (5 bases). The CDR3 consists of 14 residues. Germline assignment: CDR1 MNHNY and CDR2 SVGAGI (reference sequence). V lost 2 bases to trimming and J lost 7 bases, with 12 bases between them. CDR3 sequence reads: CASSYRGVRQPQHF. In DNA form, the CDR3 reads TGTGCCAGCAGTTACCGGGGGGTACGGCAGCCCCAGCATTTT.